Each of the 2 T cell receptor beta chains below was sequenced from the same sample in a study of cytomegalovirus exposure and HLA in healthy donors. The study ran its PCR with 60 Vbeta and 13 Jbeta primers. Some clones are missing from TCRdb's copy, which holds only in-frame ones; the method was immunoSEQ multiplex PCR. Here the sample spans 150,000 to 200,000 clones, 81% being singletons. The sequenced sample consisted of PBMCs. These receptors originate from a man aged 35 to 55 in good health and CMV-seropositive.

This chain connects TRBV6-6 to TRBJ2-2, with 7 bases that match TRBD2. The J segment lost 3 bases and the V segment lost 6 bases, leaving 10 bases of the junction unmatched. This CDR3 has 16 amino acids. Germline assignment: CDR1 MNHNY and CDR2 SVGAGI (reference sequence). The CDR3 is CASSRAGTMDTGELFF. In nucleotides, the CDR3 is TGTGCCAGCAGCCGCGCCGGGACTATGGACACCGGGGAGCTGTTTTTT.

The chain joins TRBV7-9 to TRBJ1-1; D might be TRBD1 (6 bases). V was pared by 0 bases and J by 7 bases, with 12 bases between. This CDR3 contains 14 residues. The germline V gene has CDR1 SEHNR and CDR2 FQNEAQ (reference sequence). Here the CDR3 DNA reads TGTGCCAGCAGCTTAGCAGGGGGGGAATATGAAGCTTTCTTT. Its translation: CASSLAGGEYEAFF.